This entry describes one T cell receptor beta chain. Its antigen is not identified. An Oncomine TCR Beta short-read assay was used to sequence the DNA from cultured CD4+ T cells. Using its own MiXCR run on the PCR reads, TCRdb lists one record per CDR3 protein. Of about 25,000 distinct CDR3 sequences in the sample, about half are singletons; the top ten hold 5.5% to 7%. The data are from a study of vaccination and CD4 T cells after COVID-19. Study-level information: A median of around 73 days (range 14 to 241) separated dose two from the taking of post-vaccine samples. For control cultures, the treatment was a CEFX pool, an HIV-1 Nef pool, or no peptide.

The CDR3 has 15 residues. Germline CDR1 reads LNHDA; CDR2 reads SQIVND (reference sequence). V was shortened by 3 bases and J by 2 bases, with 12 bases between the two germline ends. Specified treatment: approximately 11-day PBMC culture with coronavirus spike peptide pools or control peptides (ViraFEST assay). Convalescent patients tested SARS-CoV-2 PCR positive from March to December 2020, before Alpha, Beta and Delta emerged. The chain recombines TRBV19 with TRBJ2-3; D gene uncertain. This TCR derives from a human donor who had recovered from COVID-19. Input material: CD4+ T cells from blood, cultured in vitro. CDR3 coding DNA: TGTGCCAGTAGTATTGGAAATCTACTCACAGATACGCAGTATTTT. It codes for CASSIGNLLTDTQYF. Combining the CDR3 with reference TRBV19 and TRBJ2-3 gives the whole variable domain DGGITQSPKYLFRKEGQNVTLSCEQNLNHDAMYWYRQDPGQGLRLIYYSQIVNDFQKGDIAEGYSVSREKKESFPLTVTSAQKNPTAFYLCASSIGNLLTDTQYFGPGTRLTVL.